The next 10 T cell receptor beta chains were all read from a single sample in a study of T cells after yellow fever vaccination. TCRdb recomputed calls from the 5' RACE reads with MiXCR, one row per CDR3 protein. Altogether over 200,000 distinct CDR3 sequences are present, approximately 6.8% being singletons, with the ten largest covering roughly 1%. Material: CD4+ T cells sorted from PBMCs, obtained on the day of the yellow fever booster vaccination. The receptors here all came from a man aged 30 to 45 who received the YFV17D yellow fever vaccine.

The sample holds many counts of this clonotype. This rearrangement joins TRBV12-3 or TRBV12-4 to TRBJ2-7; TRBD1 or TRBD2 may be the D gene (5 bases each). The CDR3 extends over 14 amino acids. V shed 5 bases and J shed 6 bases, with 17 bases lying between them. The CDR3 loop is CASSPHTSGGEQYF. CDR3 bases: TGTGCCAGCAGTCCACATACCTCTGGGGGCGAGCAGTACTTC.

This clonotype was detected only a few times. The CDR3 spells CASISPGQPAGELFF. For the CDR3, the DNA is TGTGCCAGCATCTCACCGGGACAGCCCGCCGGGGAGCTGTTTTTT. V usage is TRBV11-2 and J usage is TRBJ2-2; 7 bases line up with TRBD1. CDR3 length equals 15 residues. CDR1 is SGHAT and CDR2 is FQNNGV in the germline V gene. The V gene end was trimmed by 7 bases and the J gene end by 6 bases; junction bases not matched to a gene: 11.

This clonotype was seen repeatedly, ten times or more. The chain combines TRBV6-5 with TRBJ2-5; 9 bases are shared with TRBD2. CDR3 length: 14 residues. V lost 5 bases and J lost 4; bases outside the gene matches: 5. Germline assignment: CDR1 MNHEY and CDR2 SVGAGI. CDR3 DNA: TGTGCCAGCAGTCACCGTAGCGGGGGAGAGACCCAGTACTTC. Residues: CASSHRSGGETQYF.

The chain links TRBV12-3 or TRBV12-4 to TRBJ1-1, with D unresolved. This CDR3 region has 14 residues. The ends were cut back, 2 bases at V and 3 bases at J, with 10 bases in the middle. For the CDR3, the DNA is TGTGCCAGCAGTTTACTAGGGCCCGACACTGAAGCTTTCTTT. The encoded protein is CASSLLGPDTEAFF.

There are a few counts of this clonotype. The chain couples TRBV20-1 to TRBJ1-2; TRBD1 matches at 7 bases. The CDR3 is 12 residues long. J lost 3 bases, V lost 6 bases, and 4 bases had no gene match. Germline V gene lookup returns CDR1 DFQATT and CDR2 SNEGSKA (reference sequence). The CDR3 DNA reads TGCAGTGCATCCGACAGGGACTATGGCTACACCTTC. Its protein is CSASDRDYGYTF.

The chain joins TRBV20-1 to TRBJ1-2; 7 positions agree with TRBD1. The CDR3 covers 14 residues. Germline lookup yields CDR1 DFQATT and CDR2 SNEGSKA (reference sequence). V gave up 3 bases and J gave up 4 bases; unmatched junction bases: 8. CDR3 nucleotide sequence: TGCAGTGCTAGCCTACGGGACAGTGGCTATGGCTACACCTTC. As protein: CSASLRDSGYGYTF.

This clonotype was detected ten times or more. The chain has TRBV12-3 or TRBV12-4 and TRBJ2-2; D gene unclear. The CDR3 runs to 12 residues. V lost 11 bases to trimming and J lost 7 bases, with 14 bases between them. The chain's CDR3 is CAGARRIGELFF. The CDR3 nucleotides read TGTGCCGGCGCCCGGCGAATCGGGGAGCTGTTTTTT.

This clonotype has at least ten counts. V is TRBV7-2 and J is TRBJ2-5; maybe TRBD2 (5 bases). Trimming shortened V by 4 bases and J by 6 bases, and 15 bases separated the two germline ends. From germline, CDR1 is SGHTA and CDR2 FQGNSA. This CDR3 spans 14 amino acids. The CDR3 reads CASSSVDGSKTQYF. The CDR3 DNA reads TGTGCCAGCAGCTCGGTGGATGGGAGCAAGACCCAGTACTTC.

This clonotype was seen ten or more times. This chain links TRBV7-2 with TRBJ2-5; D tentatively fits TRBD1 or TRBD2 (6 bases each). Trimming left V 9 bases short and J 4 bases short, with 12 bases between. Looked up from germline, CDR1 is SGHTA and CDR2 is FQGNSA. There are 12 residues in the CDR3. The CDR3 nucleotides are TGTGCCAGTTTGGGGGGCTCAGAGACCCAGTACTTC. It translates to CASLGGSETQYF.

As for this clonotype: Relative to the germline gene, one junction end is altered; a read error may explain this. The chain is built from TRBV28 and TRBJ1-3, with no clear D. The CDR3 covers 8 residues. Per the germline V gene, CDR1 is MDHEN and CDR2 is SYDVKM. The CDR3 DNA sequence: TGTGCCACCGGAAAAGGAAGTTTT. Its protein is CATGKGSF. Full variable domain (outside the CDR3, taken from reference TRBV28 and TRBJ1-3): DVKVTQSSRYLVKRTGEKVFLECVQDMDHENMFWYRQDPGLGLRLIYFSYDVKMKEKGDIPEGYSVSREKKERFSLILESASTNQTSMYLCATGKGSFGEGSWLTVV.